The 20 T cell receptor beta chains below come from one sample, sequenced in a study of blood T cell repertoires in COVID-19. Sequencing used immunoSEQ multiplex PCR; TCRdb keeps in-frame clones, though not all of them. The sample carries 200,000 or so clones, approximately 80% recorded once. The sequenced material came from peripheral blood. The receptors derive from a human donor with acute or convalescent COVID-19. The donor label of this sample is uncertain.

The chain joins TRBV10-3 to TRBJ2-7; 14 nucleotides align to TRBD2. Germline V gene sequence: CDR1 ENHRY, CDR2 SYGVKD. This CDR3 contains 17 residues. Trimming cost V 6 bases and J 7 bases; bases outside gene matches: 14. The CDR3 DNA reads as TGTGCCATCAGCCTAGGACTAGCGGGAGGTCTTGGTGGGGAGCAGTACTTC. Amino acids: CAISLGLAGGLGGEQYF.

The J gene is TRBJ2-1, the V gene TRBV19; 13 bases match TRBD2. V lost 4 bases, J lost 0 bases, and 3 bases stayed unmatched. This CDR3 has 17 amino acids. Germline loops: CDR1 LNHDA, CDR2 SQIVND (reference sequence). CDR3 residues: CASSTTSGGSSYNEQFF. CDR3 DNA sequence: TGTGCCAGTAGTACGACTAGCGGGGGGAGCTCCTACAATGAGCAGTTCTTC.

This clone came up once. The V call is TRBV24-1, the J call TRBJ2-7; tentatively, D is TRBD2 (6 bases). Per germline, CDR1 KGHDR and CDR2 SFDVKD. The V gene lost 4 bases and the J gene lost 9 bases, with 12 bases spanning the gap. The CDR3 totals 12 residues. In nucleotides, the CDR3 is TGTGCCACCAGTGAGGGGGGTAAGGTGCAGTACTTC. It is translated as CATSEGGKVQYF.

This rearrangement joins TRBV7-2 to TRBJ2-7; the match to TRBD1 covers 9 bases. CDR3 length equals 15 residues. With V trimmed by 4 bases and J by 2 bases, 6 bases remained unmatched. Germline V CDR1 and CDR2: SGHTA, FQGNSA. The CDR3 region has the DNA TGTGCCAGCAGCTCCGGACAGGGGAGCGCCTACGAGCAGTACTTC. As protein: CASSSGQGSAYEQYF.

This chain uses TRBV11-2 with TRBJ2-3; the match to TRBD2 covers 8 bases. J gave up 0 bases and V 7 bases, and 6 bases lay outside the gene matches. From germline, CDR1 is SGHAT and CDR2 FQNNGV. The CDR3 runs to 15 residues. The CDR3 here is CASTPRGGSTDTQYF. The CDR3 DNA is TGTGCCAGCACCCCCCGGGGGGGGAGCACAGATACGCAGTATTTT. The full variable domain, its missing parts supplied by reference TRBV11-2 and TRBJ2-3, is EAGVAQSPRYKIIEKRQSVAFWCNPISGHATLYWYQQILGQGPKLLIQFQNNGVVDDSQLPKDRFSAERLKGVDSTLKIQPAKLEDSAVYLCASTPRGGSTDTQYFGPGTRLTVL.

This clone was observed once. The gene calls are TRBV6-5 and TRBJ1-2, with D possibly TRBD1 on 5 matching bases. This CDR3 spans 14 amino acids. Germline CDR1 reads MNHEY; CDR2 reads SVGAGI. Trimming left V 2 bases short and J 7 bases short, with 14 bases between. The CDR3 coding sequence is TGTGCCAGCAGTTACGGAAAGGGGTTCTCTGGCTACACCTTC. Translating gives CASSYGKGFSGYTF.

The CDR3 DNA sequence: TGCGCCAGCAGTCCCCTTTTAGCGGGAGGTATTACGGATACGCAGTATTTT. Translating gives CASSPLLAGGITDTQYF. V usage is TRBV5-1 and J usage is TRBJ2-3, with 10 bases lining up with TRBD2. Germline V gene sequence: CDR1 SGHRS, CDR2 YFSETQ. V dropped 5 bases and J dropped 6; count of bases not matched to a gene: 15. CDR3 length equals 17 residues.

This chain links TRBV27 with TRBJ1-2; perhaps TRBD1 as D (6 bases). The germline V gene encodes CDR1 MNHEY and CDR2 SMNVEV (reference sequence). Between the trimmed V and J ends, which lost 5 bases and 2 bases, there was a span of 12 bases. The CDR3 spans 14 residues. CDR3: CASSHLGQNYGYTF. CDR3 coding DNA: TGTGCCAGCAGTCATCTTGGACAGAACTATGGCTACACCTTC.

In its sample, this clone was seen a few times. This chain joins TRBV2 and TRBJ1-3; TRBD1 aligns across 8 bases. The CDR3 length is 17 residues. V gave up 5 bases and J gave up 4 bases; unmatched junction bases: 13. CDR1 SNHLY and CDR2 FYNNEI come from the germline V gene. CDR3 amino acids: CASSLRQGIVSGNTIYF. CDR3 nucleotides: TGTGCCAGCAGTCTCCGACAGGGGATCGTTTCCGGAAACACCATATATTTT.

The chain carries TRBV5-1 and TRBJ2-7; 9 positions agree with TRBD1. Germline trimming cut 5 bases from V and 5 bases from J; bases unmatched to any gene: 8. Germline V lookup: CDR1 SGHRS, CDR2 YFSETQ. This CDR3 is built from 14 residues. DNA for the CDR3: TGCGCCAGCAGACCCGACAGGGGGATTAACGAGCAGTACTTC. Translating gives CASRPDRGINEQYF. The variable domain in full, with the rest retrieved from reference TRBV5-1 and TRBJ2-7, is KAGVTQTPRYLIKTRGQQVTLSCSPISGHRSVSWYQQTPGQGLQFLFEYFSETQRNKGNFPGRFSGRQFSNSRSEMNVSTLELGDSALYLCASRPDRGINEQYFGPGTRLTVT.

The V call is TRBV6-1, the J call TRBJ2-7, with D possibly being TRBD2 (6 bases). Deletions cut 3 bases from V and 1 base from J, with 10 bases between. CDR3 size: 14 residues. CDR1 MNHNS and CDR2 SASEGT come from the germline V gene. The CDR3 loop is CASSDPTRSYEQYF. CDR3 bases: TGTGCCAGCAGTGACCCGACTAGGTCCTACGAGCAGTACTTC.

The rearrangement uses TRBV28 and TRBJ2-1; 7 bases agree with TRBD2. The V segment lost 5 bases and the J segment 6 bases; nucleotides outside the gene matches: 10. Germline V gene data show CDR1 as MDHEN and CDR2 as SYDVKM. The CDR3 length is 15 residues. CDR3 DNA: TGTGCCAGCAGTCGAGGCGGGAGAGTTCGCAATGAGCAGTTCTTC. Protein product: CASSRGGRVRNEQFF.

This rearrangement joins TRBV6-6 to TRBJ1-6, with D maybe TRBD1 (5 bases). Trimming pared 5 bases from V and 7 bases from J, leaving 18 bases between. The CDR3 has 16 amino acids. The germline V gene has CDR1 MNHNY and CDR2 SVGAGI (reference sequence). The CDR3 sequence is CASSPTFQGRNSPLHF. CDR3 coding DNA: TGTGCCAGCAGTCCCACCTTTCAGGGCAGGAATTCACCCCTCCACTTT.

This clone has just one count. The rearrangement links TRBV28 to TRBJ2-3; 8 bases match TRBD2. The CDR3 covers 15 residues. Germline trimming cut 5 bases from V and 5 bases from J; bases unmatched to any gene: 9. From germline, CDR1 is MDHEN and CDR2 SYDVKM. The CDR3: CASSPPGGMRDTQYF. CDR3 coding DNA: TGTGCCAGCAGTCCACCGGGAGGGATGAGAGATACGCAGTATTTT.

This clone has a handful of counts. The chain couples TRBV28 to TRBJ2-5; 10 bases are shared with TRBD2. V lost 7 bases and J lost 5; bases outside the gene matches: 10. In germline, CDR1 is MDHEN, CDR2 SYDVKM. The CDR3 length is 15 residues. CDR3 in amino acids: CASTLRTSGVETQYF. Here the CDR3 DNA reads TGTGCCAGCACCTTACGGACTAGCGGCGTGGAGACCCAGTACTTC.

The sample holds a few counts of this clone. V usage is TRBV10-3 and J usage is TRBJ2-7; weak D call: TRBD1 (6 bases). The length of the CDR3 is 11 residues. Trimming pared 10 bases from V and 6 bases from J, leaving 13 bases between. CDR1 is ENHRY and CDR2 is SYGVKD in the germline V gene. The CDR3 loop is CATRRGGEQYF. The CDR3 DNA reads TGTGCCACCCGGAGAGGGGGCGAGCAGTACTTC.

The V call is TRBV9, the J call TRBJ2-1; no clear D gene. Germline CDR1 SGDLS, CDR2 YYNGEE. Trimming removed 0 bases from V and 3 bases from J, with 4 bases in between. The length of the CDR3 is 13 residues. In DNA form, the CDR3 reads TGTGCCAGCAGCGTAGACAGCTACAATGAGCAGTTCTTC. Its translation is CASSVDSYNEQFF.

The rearrangement joins TRBV9 to TRBJ2-1; D is undetermined. The CDR3 is made up of 13 amino acids. V lost 0 bases and J lost 12, with 13 bases in between. Germline CDR1 and CDR2: SGDLS and YYNGEE. The DNA for the CDR3 is TGTGCCAGCAGCGTAGGCCAGCTCAGAGGGCAGTTCTTC. Translation: CASSVGQLRGQFF.

This clone was seen a single time. The V call is TRBV5-1, the J call TRBJ2-7; a weak D match, TRBD1 (6 bases). Trimming removed 4 bases from V and 2 bases from J, with 19 bases in between. Germline V gene sequence: CDR1 SGHRS, CDR2 YFSETQ. The CDR3 extends over 16 amino acids. The CDR3 region has the DNA TGCGCCAGCAGCGCGGACCCGGACAGAATAGCCTACGAGCAGTACTTC. This sequence encodes CASSADPDRIAYEQYF.

The genes are TRBV7-2 and TRBJ1-5; 7 bases are a match to TRBD1. Trimming took 5 bases from V and 5 from J; bases not matched to a gene: 9. CDR1 and CDR2 (germline): SGHTA, FQGNSA. The CDR3 contains 15 residues. DNA for the CDR3: TGTGCCAGCAGCCAACAACAGGGGAGAGATCAGCCCCAGCATTTT. Encoded protein: CASSQQQGRDQPQHF.